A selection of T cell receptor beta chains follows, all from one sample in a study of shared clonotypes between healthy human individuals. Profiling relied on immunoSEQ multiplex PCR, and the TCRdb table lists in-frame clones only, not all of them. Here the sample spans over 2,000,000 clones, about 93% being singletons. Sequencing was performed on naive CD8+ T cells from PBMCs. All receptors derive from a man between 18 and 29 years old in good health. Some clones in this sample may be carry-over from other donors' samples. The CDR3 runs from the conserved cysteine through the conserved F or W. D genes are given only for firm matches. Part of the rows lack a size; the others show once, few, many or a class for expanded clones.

cdr3_aa: CASSLGAGLGETQYF
d_call: TRBD2
clone_size: -
v_call: TRBV5-4

cdr3_aa: CASSLDHGVGLYEQYF
d_call: -
clone_size: -
v_call: TRBV5-4

cdr3_aa: CASRGGHPMGTGELFF
d_call: -
clone_size: -
v_call: TRBV27

cdr3_aa: CASSATGRTAQETQYF
d_call: -
clone_size: -
v_call: TRBV9

cdr3_aa: CASSLLGTDTQYF
d_call: -
clone_size: -
v_call: TRBV27

cdr3_aa: CASSLSVGDSAYEQYF
d_call: TRBD1
clone_size: -
v_call: TRBV27

cdr3_aa: CASSSVGDRGTDTQYF
d_call: -
clone_size: -
v_call: TRBV5-1

cdr3_aa: CASSLYREDQPQHF
d_call: -
clone_size: once
v_call: TRBV28

cdr3_aa: CASSLLGPGELFF
d_call: -
clone_size: -
v_call: TRBV5-1

cdr3_aa: CASIWGPNTGELFF
d_call: -
clone_size: -
v_call: TRBV28

cdr3_aa: CASSLAQTGDTEAFF
d_call: TRBD1
clone_size: -
v_call: TRBV7-6

cdr3_aa: CASSADAGPSRGYTF
d_call: -
clone_size: -
v_call: TRBV4-1

cdr3_aa: CASTPSLAESYEQYF
d_call: TRBD2
clone_size: -
v_call: TRBV7-9

cdr3_aa: CASSLGLAGAYNEQFF
d_call: TRBD2
clone_size: once
v_call: TRBV9

cdr3_aa: CASSSLANGYEQYF
d_call: -
clone_size: -
v_call: TRBV27